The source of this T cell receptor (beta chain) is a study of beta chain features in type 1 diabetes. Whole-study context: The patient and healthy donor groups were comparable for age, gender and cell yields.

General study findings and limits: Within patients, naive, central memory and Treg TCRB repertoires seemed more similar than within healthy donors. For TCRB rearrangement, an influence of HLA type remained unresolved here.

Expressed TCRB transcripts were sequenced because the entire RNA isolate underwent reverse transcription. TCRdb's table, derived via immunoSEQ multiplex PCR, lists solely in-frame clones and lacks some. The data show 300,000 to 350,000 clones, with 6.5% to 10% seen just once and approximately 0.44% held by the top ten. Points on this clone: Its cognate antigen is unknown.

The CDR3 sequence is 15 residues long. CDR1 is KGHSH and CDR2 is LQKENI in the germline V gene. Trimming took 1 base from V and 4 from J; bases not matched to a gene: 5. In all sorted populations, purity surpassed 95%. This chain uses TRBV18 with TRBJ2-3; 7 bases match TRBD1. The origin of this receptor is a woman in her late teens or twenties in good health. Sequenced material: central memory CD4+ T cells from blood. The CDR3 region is CASSPQGAGPDTQYF. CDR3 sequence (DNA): TGTGCCAGCTCACCACAGGGGGCAGGACCAGATACGCAGTATTTT. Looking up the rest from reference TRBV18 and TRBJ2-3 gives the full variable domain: NAGVMQNPRHLVRRRGQEARLRCSPMKGHSHVYWYRQLPEEGLKFMVYLQKENIIDESGMPKERFSAEFPKEGPSILRIQQVVRGDSAAYFCASSPQGAGPDTQYFGPGTRLTVL.